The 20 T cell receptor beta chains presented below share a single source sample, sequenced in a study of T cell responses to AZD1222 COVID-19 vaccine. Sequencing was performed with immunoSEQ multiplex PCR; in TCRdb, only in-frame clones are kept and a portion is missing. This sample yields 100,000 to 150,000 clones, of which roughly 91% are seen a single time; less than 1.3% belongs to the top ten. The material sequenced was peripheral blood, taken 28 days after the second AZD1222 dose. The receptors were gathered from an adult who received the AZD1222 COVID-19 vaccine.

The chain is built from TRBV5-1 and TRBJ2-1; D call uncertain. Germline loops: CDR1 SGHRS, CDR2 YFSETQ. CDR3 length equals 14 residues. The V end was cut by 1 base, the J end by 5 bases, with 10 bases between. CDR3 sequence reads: CASSLFLGDNEQFF. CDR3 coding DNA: TGCGCCAGCAGCTTGTTTCTTGGAGACAATGAGCAGTTCTTC.

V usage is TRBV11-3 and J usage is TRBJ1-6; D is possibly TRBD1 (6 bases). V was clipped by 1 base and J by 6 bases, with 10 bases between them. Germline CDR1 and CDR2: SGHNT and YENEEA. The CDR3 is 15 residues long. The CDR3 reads CASSLGGRGNSPLHF. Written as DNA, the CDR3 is TGTGCCAGCAGCTTAGGGGGGCGAGGTAATTCACCCCTCCACTTT.

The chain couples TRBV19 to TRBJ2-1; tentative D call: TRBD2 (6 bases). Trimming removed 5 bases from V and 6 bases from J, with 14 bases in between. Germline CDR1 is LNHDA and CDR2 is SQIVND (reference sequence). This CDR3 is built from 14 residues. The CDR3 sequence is CASSVIGSSNEQFF. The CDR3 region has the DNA TGTGCCAGTAGTGTCATCGGGAGTTCCAATGAGCAGTTCTTC. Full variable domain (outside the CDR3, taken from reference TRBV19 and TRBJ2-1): DGGITQSPKYLFRKEGQNVTLSCEQNLNHDAMYWYRQDPGQGLRLIYYSQIVNDFQKGDIAEGYSVSREKKESFPLTVTSAQKNPTAFYLCASSVIGSSNEQFFGPGTRLTVL.

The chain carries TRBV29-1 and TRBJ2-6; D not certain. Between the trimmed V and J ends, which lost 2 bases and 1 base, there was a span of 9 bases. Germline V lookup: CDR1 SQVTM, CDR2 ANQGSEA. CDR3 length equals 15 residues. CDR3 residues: CSVESLLSGANVLTF. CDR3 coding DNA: TGCAGCGTTGAATCCCTTTTATCTGGGGCCAACGTCCTGACTTTC.

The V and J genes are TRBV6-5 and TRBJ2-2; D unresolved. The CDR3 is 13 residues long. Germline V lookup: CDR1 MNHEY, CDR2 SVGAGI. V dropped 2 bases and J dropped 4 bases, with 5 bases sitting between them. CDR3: CASSYLSTGELFF. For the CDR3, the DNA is TGTGCCAGCAGTTACCTTAGCACCGGGGAGCTGTTTTTT.

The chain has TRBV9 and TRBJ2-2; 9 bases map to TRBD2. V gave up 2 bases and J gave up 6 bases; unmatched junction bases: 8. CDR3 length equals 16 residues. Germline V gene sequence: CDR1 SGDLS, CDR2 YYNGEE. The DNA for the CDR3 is TGTGCCAGCAGCGTTTTGGCTAGCGGGACCGCCGGGGAGCTGTTTTTT. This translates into CASSVLASGTAGELFF.

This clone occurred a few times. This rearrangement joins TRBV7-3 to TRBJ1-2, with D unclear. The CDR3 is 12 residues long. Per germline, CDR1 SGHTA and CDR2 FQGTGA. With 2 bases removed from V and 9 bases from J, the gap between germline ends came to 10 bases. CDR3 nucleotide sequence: TGTGCCAGCAGCTTAGACGGAACGAGCTACACCTTC. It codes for CASSLDGTSYTF.

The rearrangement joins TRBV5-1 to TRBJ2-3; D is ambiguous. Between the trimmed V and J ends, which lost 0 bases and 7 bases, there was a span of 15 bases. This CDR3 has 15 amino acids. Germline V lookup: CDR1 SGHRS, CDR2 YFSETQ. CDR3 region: CASSLEPESVHTQYF. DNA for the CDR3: TGCGCCAGCAGCTTGGAGCCCGAATCGGTACATACGCAGTATTTT. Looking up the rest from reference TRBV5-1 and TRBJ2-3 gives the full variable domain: KAGVTQTPRYLIKTRGQQVTLSCSPISGHRSVSWYQQTPGQGLQFLFEYFSETQRNKGNFPGRFSGRQFSNSRSEMNVSTLELGDSALYLCASSLEPESVHTQYFGPGTRLTVL.

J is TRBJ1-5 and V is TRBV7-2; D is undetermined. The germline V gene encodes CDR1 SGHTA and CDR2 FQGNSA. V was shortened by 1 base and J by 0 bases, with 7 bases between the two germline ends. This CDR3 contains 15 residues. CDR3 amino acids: CASSLGDHSNQPQHF. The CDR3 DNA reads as TGTGCCAGCAGCTTAGGGGATCATAGCAATCAGCCCCAGCATTTT.

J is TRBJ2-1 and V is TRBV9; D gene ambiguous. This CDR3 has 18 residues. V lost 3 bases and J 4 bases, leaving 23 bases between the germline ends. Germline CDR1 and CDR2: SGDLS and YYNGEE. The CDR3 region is CASSAQLDPQWGYNEQFF. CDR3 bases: TGTGCCAGCAGCGCACAACTGGACCCCCAGTGGGGATACAATGAGCAGTTCTTC.

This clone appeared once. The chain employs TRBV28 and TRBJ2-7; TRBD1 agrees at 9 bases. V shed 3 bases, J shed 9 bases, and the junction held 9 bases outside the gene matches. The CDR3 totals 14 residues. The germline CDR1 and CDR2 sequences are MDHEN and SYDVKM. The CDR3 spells CASSLGTGKEGQYF. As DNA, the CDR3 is TGTGCCAGCAGTTTGGGGACAGGGAAAGAAGGGCAGTACTTC. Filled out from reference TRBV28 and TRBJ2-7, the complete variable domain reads DVKVTQSSRYLVKRTGEKVFLECVQDMDHENMFWYRQDPGLGLRLIYFSYDVKMKEKGDIPEGYSVSREKKERFSLILESASTNQTSMYLCASSLGTGKEGQYFGPGTRLTVT.

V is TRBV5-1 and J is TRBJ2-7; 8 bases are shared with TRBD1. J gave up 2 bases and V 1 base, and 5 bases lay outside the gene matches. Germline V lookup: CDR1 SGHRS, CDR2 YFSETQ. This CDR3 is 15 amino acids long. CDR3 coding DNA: TGCGCCAGCAGCTTGATGGGGACAGGTACCTACGAGCAGTACTTC. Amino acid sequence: CASSLMGTGTYEQYF.

The CDR3 DNA is TGCGCCAGCAGCCGGGGAGATTACTCCTACAATGAGCAGTTCTTC. It codes for CASSRGDYSYNEQFF. The V gene is TRBV5-1, the J gene TRBJ2-1; a weak D match, TRBD2 (5 bases). Between the trimmed V and J ends, which lost 4 bases and 0 bases, there was a span of 11 bases. The CDR3 consists of 15 residues. CDR1 is SGHRS, CDR2 YFSETQ, per germline.

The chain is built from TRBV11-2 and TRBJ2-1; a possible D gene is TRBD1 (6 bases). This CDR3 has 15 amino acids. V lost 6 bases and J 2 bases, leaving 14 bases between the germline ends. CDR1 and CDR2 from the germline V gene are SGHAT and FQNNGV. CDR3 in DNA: TGTGCCAGCAGGGTAACAGGGAGAACCTACAATGAGCAGTTCTTC. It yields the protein CASRVTGRTYNEQFF.

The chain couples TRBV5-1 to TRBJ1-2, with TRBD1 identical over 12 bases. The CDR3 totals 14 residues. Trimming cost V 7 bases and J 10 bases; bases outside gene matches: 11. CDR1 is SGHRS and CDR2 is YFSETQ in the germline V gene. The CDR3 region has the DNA TGCGCCAGCGCCCCCCCGGGGACAGGGGGCGACTACACCTTC. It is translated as CASAPPGTGGDYTF.

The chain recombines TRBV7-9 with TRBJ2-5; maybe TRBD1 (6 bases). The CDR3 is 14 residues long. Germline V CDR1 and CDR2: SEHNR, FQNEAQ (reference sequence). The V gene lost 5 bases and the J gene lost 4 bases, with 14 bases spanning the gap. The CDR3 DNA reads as TGTGCCAGCAGCCATGAGGCAGGGGTAGAGACCCAGTACTTC. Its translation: CASSHEAGVETQYF. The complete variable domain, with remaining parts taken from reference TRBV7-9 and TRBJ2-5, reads DTGVSQNPRHKITKRGQNVTFRCDPISEHNRLYWYRQTLGQGPEFLTYFQNEAQLEKSRLLSDRFSAERPKGSFSTLEIQRTEQGDSAMYLCASSHEAGVETQYFGPGTRLLVL.

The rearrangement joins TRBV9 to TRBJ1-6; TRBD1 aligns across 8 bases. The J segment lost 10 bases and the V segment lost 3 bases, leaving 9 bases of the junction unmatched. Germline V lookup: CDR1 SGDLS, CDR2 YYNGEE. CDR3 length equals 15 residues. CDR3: CASSAATGVGSPLHF. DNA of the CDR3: TGTGCCAGCAGCGCCGCGACAGGGGTGGGGTCACCCCTCCACTTT.

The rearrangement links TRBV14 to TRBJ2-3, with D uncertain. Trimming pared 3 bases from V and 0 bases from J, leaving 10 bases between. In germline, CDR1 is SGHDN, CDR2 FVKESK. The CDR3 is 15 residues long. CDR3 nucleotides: TGTGCCAGCAGCCAGGACCTTTCTAGCACAGATACGCAGTATTTT. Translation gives CASSQDLSSTDTQYF.

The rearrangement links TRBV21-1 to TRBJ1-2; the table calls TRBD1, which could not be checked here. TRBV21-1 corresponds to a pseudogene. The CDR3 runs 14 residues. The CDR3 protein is CASSWQGRSDGYTF. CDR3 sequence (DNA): TGTGCCAGCAGTTGGCAGGGTCGTTCGGATGGCTACACCTTC.

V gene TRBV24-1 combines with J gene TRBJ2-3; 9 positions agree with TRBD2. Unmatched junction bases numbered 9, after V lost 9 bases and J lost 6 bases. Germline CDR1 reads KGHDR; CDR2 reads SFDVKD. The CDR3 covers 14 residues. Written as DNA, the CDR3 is TGTGCCACCTCTAGGCGGGAGGGCGGGGATACGCAGTATTTT. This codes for CATSRREGGDTQYF.